A selection of T cell receptor beta chains follows, all from one sample in a study of control samples from healthy donors and cancer patients. Profiling relied on immunoSEQ multiplex PCR, and the TCRdb table lists in-frame clones only, not all of them. Altogether 130,000 to 150,000 clones are present, around 92% being singletons, with the ten largest covering approximately 3.2%. Sequencing used blood. All receptors come from a man aged 25-45 years in good health. Each CDR3 is given with its conserved first and last residue. Fields, in order: CDR3 protein, CDR3 DNA, clone size, V gene, J gene, D gene. D genes are given only for firm matches. Some rows mark clone size as missing; the rest say once, few, many or name a class of expanded clone.

CASSPPGSMDLHF,TGTGCCAGCTCACCACCGGGCAGCATGGACCTCCACTTT,-,TRBV18,TRBJ1-6,-
CASSKGLAGSSYNEQFF,TGTGCCAGCAGCAAGGGACTAGCGGGGAGCTCCTACAATGAGCAGTTCTTC,-,TRBV5-4,TRBJ2-1,TRBD2
CASSLFLAKNIQYF,TGTGCCAGCAGTTTATTCCTAGCCAAAAACATTCAGTACTTC,-,TRBV28,TRBJ2-4,-
CATSRDRTGVETQYF,TGTGCCACCAGCAGAGACCGGACAGGGGTTGAGACCCAGTACTTC,-,TRBV15,TRBJ2-5,TRBD1
CASSFLTGEGYTF,TGTGCCAGCAGCTTCCTAACAGGGGAAGGCTACACCTTC,-,TRBV7-3,TRBJ1-2,TRBD1
CASSAPGQGDTEAFF,TGTGCCAGCAGTGCCCCCGGACAGGGGGACACTGAAGCTTTCTTT,-,TRBV27,TRBJ1-1,TRBD1
CASSLRGTGGPGELFF,TGTGCCAGCAGCCTCAGGGGGACAGGGGGCCCCGGGGAGCTGTTTTTT,-,TRBV7-9,TRBJ2-2,TRBD1
CASSLRASGGYTDTQYF,TGCGCCAGCAGCCTGAGGGCTAGCGGGGGGTACACAGATACGCAGTATTTT,-,TRBV5-1,TRBJ2-3,TRBD2
CATSSRDPTYEQYF,TGTGCCACCAGCAGCCGGGACCCTACCTACGAGCAGTACTTC,-,TRBV15,TRBJ2-7,-
CASGEGNTIYF,TGTGCCAGTGGAGAGGGAAACACCATATATTTT,-,TRBV12-3/TRBV12-4,TRBJ1-3,-
CASSHDRDLSQPQHF,TGTGCCAGCTCACACGACAGGGACCTTAGTCAGCCCCAGCATTTT,-,TRBV18,TRBJ1-5,TRBD1
CASSQVGGLYNEQFF,TGCGCCAGCAGCCAAGTTGGGGGGCTCTACAATGAGCAGTTCTTC,-,TRBV4-1,TRBJ2-1,-
CARSLRGRLNTEAFF,TGTGCCAGAAGCTTGAGGGGCCGTTTGAACACTGAAGCTTTCTTT,-,TRBV5-3,TRBJ1-1,-
CASRVQGMNTEAFF,TGCGCCAGCAGGGTACAGGGGATGAACACTGAAGCTTTCTTT,-,TRBV10-2,TRBJ1-1,TRBD1
CASSPGTGHRGYTF,TGTGCCAGCTCTCCCGGGACAGGGCACCGTGGCTACACCTTC,-,TRBV18,TRBJ1-2,TRBD1
CASSLGTGMQPQHF,TGTGCCAGCAGCTTAGGGACAGGGATGCAGCCCCAGCATTTT,-,TRBV7-9,TRBJ1-5,TRBD1
CAWSSTLVGNQPQHF,TGTGCCTGGAGTTCGACCCTAGTGGGCAATCAGCCCCAGCATTTT,-,TRBV30,TRBJ1-5,-
CASSLEAGVTEAFF,TGTGCCAGCAGCTTAGAGGCGGGGGTCACTGAAGCTTTCTTT,-,TRBV7-9,TRBJ1-1,-
CASSYSTGYQETQYF,TGTGCCAGCAGTTACTCGACAGGGTATCAAGAGACCCAGTACTTC,-,TRBV6-5,TRBJ2-5,TRBD1
CASSLTGLFSQPQHF,TGTGCCAGCAGCCTCACAGGGCTTTTTAGTCAGCCCCAGCATTTT,-,TRBV7-2,TRBJ1-5,-
CASSPNPGRETQYF,TGTGCCAGCTCACCAAACCCAGGGCGAGAGACCCAGTACTTC,-,TRBV18,TRBJ2-5,-
CASGLLGRLNQPQHF,TGTGCCAGTGGTTTACTAGGACGGCTCAATCAGCCCCAGCATTTT,once,TRBV19,TRBJ1-5,-
CASSPQGTVNTEAFF,TGTGCCAGCAGCCCACAGGGGACAGTGAACACTGAAGCTTTCTTT,-,TRBV9,TRBJ1-1,TRBD1
CASSRPGTADTEAFF,TGTGCCAGCAGCCGCCCAGGGACAGCAGACACTGAAGCTTTCTTT,-,TRBV28,TRBJ1-1,TRBD1
CASSSWGVQYEQYF,TGTGCCAGCAGCTCCTGGGGGGTCCAATACGAGCAGTACTTC,-,TRBV5-4,TRBJ2-7,-
CASSQDAQAVYGYTF,TGTGCCAGCAGTCAAGACGCCCAGGCAGTCTATGGCTACACCTTC,-,TRBV28,TRBJ1-2,-
CASSSDWADNSPLHF,TGTGCCAGCAGCTCTGATTGGGCCGACAATTCACCCCTCCACTTT,-,TRBV7-9,TRBJ1-6,-
CASSLLEGGADTQYF,TGTGCCAGCAGCCTCTTGGAGGGGGGCGCCGATACGCAGTATTTT,-,TRBV7-9,TRBJ2-3,-
CASSLWGSDEQFF,TGTGCCAGCAGTTTATGGGGGAGCGATGAGCAGTTCTTC,-,TRBV28,TRBJ2-1,-
CASSRPGKSGELFF,TGTGCCAGTAGTCGGCCAGGGAAATCCGGGGAGCTGTTTTTT,once,TRBV19,TRBJ2-2,-
CASSFRTDNEQFF,TGCGCCAGCAGCTTCAGGACCGACAATGAGCAGTTCTTC,-,TRBV5-1,TRBJ2-1,-
CASSAGVTDTQYF,TGTGCCTCTAGCGCAGGGGTCACAGATACGCAGTATTTT,-,TRBV19,TRBJ2-3,-
CASSLAGSYNEQFF,TGTGCCAGCAGTCTAGCGGGGTCCTACAATGAGCAGTTCTTC,-,TRBV27,TRBJ2-1,TRBD2
CASMIRGGADTQYF,TGTGCCAGCATGATCCGGGGGGGCGCAGATACGCAGTATTTT,-,TRBV27,TRBJ2-3,TRBD2
CASSGASSGPHEQYF,TGTGCCAGCAGTGGAGCCTCGTCAGGGCCCCACGAGCAGTACTTC,few,TRBV25-1,TRBJ2-7,-
CARSPLGGSSYNEQFF,TGTGCCAGAAGCCCCCTAGGGGGTAGCTCCTACAATGAGCAGTTCTTC,-,TRBV5-3,TRBJ2-1,-
CAWDGLPEDYGYTF,TGTGCCTGGGACGGACTACCTGAGGACTATGGCTACACCTTC,-,TRBV30,TRBJ1-2,-